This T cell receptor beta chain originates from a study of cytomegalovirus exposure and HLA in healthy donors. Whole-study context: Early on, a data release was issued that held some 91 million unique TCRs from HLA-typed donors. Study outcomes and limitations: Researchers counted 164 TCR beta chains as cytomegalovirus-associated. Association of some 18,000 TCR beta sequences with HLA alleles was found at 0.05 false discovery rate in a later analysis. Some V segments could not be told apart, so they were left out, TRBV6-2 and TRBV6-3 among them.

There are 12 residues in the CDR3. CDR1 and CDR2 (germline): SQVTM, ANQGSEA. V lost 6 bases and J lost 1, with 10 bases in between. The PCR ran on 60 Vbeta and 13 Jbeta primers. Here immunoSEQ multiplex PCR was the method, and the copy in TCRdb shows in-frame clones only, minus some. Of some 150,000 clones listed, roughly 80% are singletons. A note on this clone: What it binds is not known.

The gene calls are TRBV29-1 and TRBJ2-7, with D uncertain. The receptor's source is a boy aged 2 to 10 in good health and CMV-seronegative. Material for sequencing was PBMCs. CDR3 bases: TGCAGCGTCGCCGACATTTCCTACGAGCAGTACTTC. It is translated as CSVADISYEQYF.